Listed here are 15 T cell receptor beta chains from one sample, sequenced in a study of blood T cell repertoires in COVID-19. Clones were sequenced by immunoSEQ multiplex PCR, and TCRdb holds only the in-frame ones, with some missing. The sample contains just over 300,000 clones, roughly 87% of which appear only once. Sample: PBMCs or T cells enriched from blood (not recorded which). These receptors were taken from a young woman who had recovered from COVID-19.

The gene calls are TRBV18 and TRBJ1-4, with TRBD1 matching over 7 bases. The CDR3 is made up of 17 amino acids. Per the germline V gene, CDR1 is KGHSH and CDR2 is LQKENI. With 3 bases clipped from V and 7 bases from J, the junction kept 14 bases outside the gene matches. DNA of the CDR3: TGTGCCAGCTCACCGCCGGGAGACAGGGTAGTGGGTGAAAAACTGTTTTTT. This codes for CASSPPGDRVVGEKLFF. The complete variable domain, with remaining parts taken from reference TRBV18 and TRBJ1-4, reads NAGVMQNPRHLVRRRGQEARLRCSPMKGHSHVYWYRQLPEEGLKFMVYLQKENIIDESGMPKERFSAEFPKEGPSILRIQQVVRGDSAAYFCASSPPGDRVVGEKLFFGSGTQLSVL.

The V gene is TRBV5-1, the J gene TRBJ2-3, with TRBD1 matching over 12 bases. This CDR3 has 17 residues. The V and J ends lost 3 bases and 5 bases, in that order; junction bases with no gene match: 10. Germline V gene sequence: CDR1 SGHRS, CDR2 YFSETQ. Here the CDR3 DNA reads TGCGCCAGCAGCTCTACCGGGACAGGGGGCCAGGGAGATACGCAGTATTTT. Translating gives CASSSTGTGGQGDTQYF.

The rearrangement links TRBV7-9 to TRBJ1-1; no definite D call. CDR3 length: 14 residues. Trimming removed 1 base at V and 0 bases at J, with 6 bases between. Germline loops: CDR1 SEHNR, CDR2 FQNEAQ (reference sequence). The CDR3 reads CASSLDTMNTEAFF. Here the CDR3 DNA reads TGTGCCAGCAGCTTAGACACAATGAACACTGAAGCTTTCTTT.

The chain is built from TRBV6-2 or TRBV6-3 and TRBJ1-5, with no clear D. This CDR3 is built from 15 residues. V gave up 2 bases and J gave up 8 bases, with 16 bases separating them. CDR1 and CDR2 from the germline V gene are MNHEY and SVGEGT. CDR3 DNA: TGTGCCAGCAGTTACCGGGAGGAGGGCGGGGAGCCCCAGCATTTT. Protein: CASSYREEGGEPQHF.

The V call is TRBV2, the J call TRBJ1-1; 7 positions agree with TRBD1. V lost 9 bases and J lost 6; bases outside the gene matches: 16. CDR3 length equals 15 residues. Germline CDR1 SNHLY, CDR2 FYNNEI. The CDR3 DNA sequence: TGTGCCAGTGGGAGCCGGGACAGTGTTCGCCCTGAAGCTTTCTTT. Protein product: CASGSRDSVRPEAFF.

V is TRBV7-2 and J is TRBJ1-2, with 8 positions matching TRBD1. The trim removed 2 bases at V and 5 bases at J, leaving 13 bases unmatched. The CDR3 runs 17 residues. CDR1 is SGHTA and CDR2 is FQGNSA in the germline V gene. CDR3 region: CASSLYPGQGTGYGYTF. In DNA, the CDR3 is TGTGCCAGCAGCTTATATCCCGGACAGGGCACCGGGTATGGCTACACCTTC.

The V gene is TRBV30, the J gene TRBJ1-3; 8 bases are a match to TRBD1. The CDR3 sequence is 14 residues long. With 3 bases clipped from V and 2 bases from J, the junction kept 3 bases outside the gene matches. Looked up from germline, CDR1 is GTSNPN and CDR2 is SVGIG (reference sequence). The CDR3 loop reads CAWSQGAPGNTIYF. CDR3 DNA: TGTGCCTGGAGCCAGGGGGCCCCTGGAAACACCATATATTTT.

The chain combines TRBV4-2 with TRBJ2-5, with TRBD1 matching over 8 bases. Trimming cost V 3 bases and J 0 bases; bases outside gene matches: 6. CDR3 length: 16 residues. Germline V gene data show CDR1 as LGHNA and CDR2 as YNFKEQ. CDR3 in DNA: TGTGCCAGCAGCCATGCCGGACAGGGTAACCAAGAGACCCAGTACTTC. This gives the protein CASSHAGQGNQETQYF.

V usage is TRBV9 and J usage is TRBJ2-1; D gene uncertain. This CDR3 has 13 residues. Germline V CDR1 and CDR2: SGDLS, YYNGEE. V lost 0 bases and J 7 bases, leaving 8 bases between the germline ends. The chain's CDR3 is CASSVGQRNEQFF. DNA for the CDR3: TGTGCCAGCAGCGTAGGGCAGCGTAATGAGCAGTTCTTC.

This clone has just one count. The rearrangement links TRBV28 to TRBJ1-2, with D possibly being TRBD1 (6 bases). V dropped 5 bases and J dropped 6 bases, with 19 bases sitting between them. The CDR3 is 15 amino acids. The V gene's germline CDR1 is MDHEN and CDR2 SYDVKM. Here the CDR3 reads CASSEGSGALNGYTF. CDR3 nucleotide sequence: TGTGCCAGCAGTGAGGGATCAGGGGCACTTAATGGCTACACCTTC.

In regard to this clone: The sample holds other DNA sequences that translate to the same CDR3. V and J are TRBV15 and TRBJ2-1, with 10 positions matching TRBD2. CDR1 and CDR2 from the germline V gene are LNHNV and YYDKDF (reference sequence). CDR3 size: 14 residues. Trimming cost V 7 bases and J 6 bases; bases outside gene matches: 6. The CDR3 reads CATTLAGGSNEQFF. In DNA form, the CDR3 reads TGTGCCACCACCTTAGCGGGAGGTTCCAATGAGCAGTTCTTC.

This sequence joins TRBV12-3 or TRBV12-4 and TRBJ2-1; no reliable D call. V was clipped by 7 bases and J by 12 bases, with 13 bases between them. This CDR3 has 11 amino acids. The CDR3 DNA follows: TGTGCCAGCACCAAACGCGTTGTGCAGTTCTTC. It codes for CASTKRVVQFF.

The gene calls are TRBV30 and TRBJ2-5; possible D gene TRBD2, 5 bases. This CDR3 contains 13 residues. Germline V lookup: CDR1 GTSNPN, CDR2 SVGIG (reference sequence). Deletions cut 1 base from V and 5 bases from J, with 11 bases between. CDR3 DNA: TGTGCCTGGAGTGCCGGATCGGGGGAGACCCAGTACTTC. Translation: CAWSAGSGETQYF.

This chain links TRBV24-1 with TRBJ1-5; the match to TRBD1 covers 11 bases. Germline trimming cut 0 bases from V and 7 bases from J; bases unmatched to any gene: 4. Germline V gene lookup returns CDR1 KGHDR and CDR2 SFDVKD. The CDR3 loop spans 16 amino acids. The CDR3 sequence: CATSDLIRTGGQPQHF. The CDR3 coding sequence is TGTGCCACCAGTGATTTGATCAGGACAGGGGGCCAGCCCCAGCATTTT.

This clone was observed once. The chain couples TRBV28 to TRBJ1-4; weak D call: TRBD1 (5 bases). Trimming cost V 8 bases and J 4 bases, with 17 bases left between them. Germline V lookup: CDR1 MDHEN, CDR2 SYDVKM. The CDR3 covers 15 residues. The CDR3 sequence: CASAPWGEVNEKLFF. The CDR3 nucleotides are TGTGCCAGCGCCCCCTGGGGGGAAGTTAATGAAAAACTGTTTTTT.